This section outlines one T cell receptor beta chain sequence together with its context. Its antigen is not known. These data belong to a study of cytomegalovirus exposure and HLA in healthy donors. A multiplex PCR was run with 60 Vbeta primers and 13 Jbeta primers. Original analysis: Some 80 million unique TCR beta chains, some 11 million shared, were counted in a later analysis. Libraries were prepared by immunoSEQ multiplex PCR; TCRdb keeps only in-frame clonotypes and omits some of them. The V and J calls and clone size were taken over from that table, and D and trimming were inferred from the DNA. Among 110,000 to 150,000 clones listed, roughly 70% were seen once. General study points: It was reported that the classifier diagnosed cytomegalovirus status with high specificity and sensitivity in both the original and validation cohorts. Most of the TCR beta V segments (in an earlier analysis) were productive either about 90% or about 30% of the time. Common viral pathogens seemed to be connected with several of the most significant clusters, according to a later analysis.

The germline V gene has CDR1 LNHNV and CDR2 YYDKDF (reference sequence). V was trimmed by 4 bases and J by 4 bases, leaving 4 bases between them. The CDR3 extends over 12 amino acids. This sequence originates from a woman in her fifties or sixties in good health and CMV-seropositive. The J gene is TRBJ2-2, the V gene TRBV15; D is unclear. Sequenced: PBMCs. CDR3 nucleotides: TGTGCCACCAGCACGAGCACCGGGGAGCTGTTTTTT. It codes for CATSTSTGELFF.